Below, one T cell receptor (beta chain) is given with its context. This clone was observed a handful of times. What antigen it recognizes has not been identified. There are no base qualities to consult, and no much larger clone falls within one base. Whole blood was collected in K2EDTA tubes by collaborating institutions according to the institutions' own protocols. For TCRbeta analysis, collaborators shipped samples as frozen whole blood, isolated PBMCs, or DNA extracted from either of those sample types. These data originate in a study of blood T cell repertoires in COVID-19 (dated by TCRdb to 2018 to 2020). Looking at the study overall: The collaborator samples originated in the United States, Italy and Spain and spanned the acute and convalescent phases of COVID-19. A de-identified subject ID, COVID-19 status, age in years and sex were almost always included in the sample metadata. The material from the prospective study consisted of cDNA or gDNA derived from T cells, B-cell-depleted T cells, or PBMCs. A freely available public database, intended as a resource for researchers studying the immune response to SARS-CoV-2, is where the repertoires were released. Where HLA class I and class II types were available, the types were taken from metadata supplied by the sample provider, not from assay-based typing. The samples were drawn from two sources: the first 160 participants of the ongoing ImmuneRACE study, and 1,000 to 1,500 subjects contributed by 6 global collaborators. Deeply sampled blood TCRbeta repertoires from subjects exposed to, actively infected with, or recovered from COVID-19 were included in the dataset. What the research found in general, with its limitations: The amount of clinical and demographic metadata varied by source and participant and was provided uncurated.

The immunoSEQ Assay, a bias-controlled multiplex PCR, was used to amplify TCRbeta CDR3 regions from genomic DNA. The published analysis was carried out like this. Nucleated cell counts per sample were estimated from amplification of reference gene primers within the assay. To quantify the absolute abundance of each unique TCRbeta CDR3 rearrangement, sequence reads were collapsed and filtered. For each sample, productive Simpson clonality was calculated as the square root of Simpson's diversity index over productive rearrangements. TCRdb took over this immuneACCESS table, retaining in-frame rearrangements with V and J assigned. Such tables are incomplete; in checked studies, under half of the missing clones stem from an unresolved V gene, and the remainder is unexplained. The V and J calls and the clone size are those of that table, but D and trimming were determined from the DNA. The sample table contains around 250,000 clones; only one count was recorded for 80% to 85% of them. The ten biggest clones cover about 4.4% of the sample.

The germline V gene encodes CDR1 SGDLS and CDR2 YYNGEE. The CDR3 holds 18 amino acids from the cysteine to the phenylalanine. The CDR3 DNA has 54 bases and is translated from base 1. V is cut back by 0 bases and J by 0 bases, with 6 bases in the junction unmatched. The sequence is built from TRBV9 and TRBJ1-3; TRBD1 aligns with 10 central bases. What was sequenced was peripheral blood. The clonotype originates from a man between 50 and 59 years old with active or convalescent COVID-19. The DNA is TGTGCCAGCAGCGTAGCTCCCCGGACAGGGGGCTCTGGAAACACCATATATTTT. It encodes CASSVAPRTGGSGNTIYF.